These 26 T cell receptor beta chains were sequenced from one sample in a study of molecular identifiers for immune sequencing clone quantification. Each CDR3 protein gets one entry after TCRdb re-called the PCR reads with MiXCR. Altogether about 630,000 distinct CDR3 sequences are present, 25% being singletons, with the ten largest covering about 0.8%. Sequenced: naive CD8+ T cells from blood, with Jurkat cell RNA spiked in. The subset: FACS-sorted CD8+CD4-CCR7+CD45RA+ naive T cells. The receptors come from a human donor in good health. Some libraries in this study had Jurkat cell RNA spiked in.

On this clonotype: A much larger clone lies one base from this, so it may be a read error. This sequence joins TRBV5-1 and TRBJ1-1; 8 bases map to TRBD1. Germline-derived CDR1 and CDR2 are SGHRS and YFSETQ. The CDR3 is 16 amino acids. CDR3 nucleotide sequence: TGCGCCAGCAGCACGGACAGGGAAGAGAGGTACACTGAAGCTTCCTTT. Amino acid sequence: CASSTDREERYTEASF.

Notes on this clonotype: A read error may explain this, as a much larger clone is one base away. J is TRBJ2-1 and V is TRBV19; D not resolved. CDR1 is LNHDA, CDR2 SQIVND, per germline (reference sequence). Trimming cost V 4 bases and J 5 bases, with 9 bases left between them. This CDR3 comprises 13 residues. The CDR3 here is CASSTDLNNEQFF. The CDR3 region has the DNA TGTGCCAGTAGTACTGACCTCAACAATGAGCAGTTCTTC.

This clonotype was counted between two and nine times. A junction end diverges from the germline sequence, so it may reflect a read error. This chain joins TRBV7-6 and TRBJ2-7; D possibly corresponds to TRBD2 (5 bases). CDR1 and CDR2 (germline): SGHVS, FNYEAQ. The CDR3 contains 12 residues. CDR3 in DNA: TGTGCCAGCAGCATAGCGAGGAGCGAGCAGTACTTC. This sequence encodes CASSIARSEQYF.

This clonotype occurred once. The chain carries TRBV3-1 and TRBJ2-7, with 11 nucleotides matching TRBD2. The CDR3 length is 16 residues. Germline V gene data show CDR1 as LGHDT and CDR2 as YNNKEL (reference sequence). Losses at the gene ends were 1 base for V and 2 bases for J; bases not matched to a gene: 4. CDR3 sequence: CASSQVTLAGAYEQYF. CDR3 sequence (DNA): TGTGCCAGCAGCCAAGTAACACTAGCGGGAGCCTACGAGCAGTACTTC.

The table lists this clonotype with a few counts. The chain carries TRBV9 and TRBJ2-3; TRBD2 agrees at 13 bases. The CDR3 is 17 amino acids. J lost 4 bases, V lost 0 bases, and 5 bases had no gene match. Per germline, CDR1 SGDLS and CDR2 YYNGEE. This chain's CDR3 is CASSVGTSGRAADTQYF. The CDR3 DNA sequence: TGTGCCAGCAGCGTAGGAACTAGCGGGAGGGCCGCAGATACGCAGTATTTT. The variable domain in full, completed from reference TRBV9 and TRBJ2-3, reads DSGVTQTPKHLITATGQRVTLRCSPRSGDLSVYWYQQSLDQGLQFLIQYYNGEERAKGNILERFSAQQFPDLHSELNLSSLELGDSALYFCASSVGTSGRAADTQYFGPGTRLTVL.

For this clonotype: This may arise from a read error, as a much more abundant clone is one base away. J is TRBJ2-7 and V is TRBV18, with D perhaps assigned TRBD1 or TRBD2 (6 bases each). Germline V gene lookup returns CDR1 KGHSH and CDR2 LQKENI. The CDR3 totals 14 residues. The CDR3 loop reads CASSPGDTPGEQHF. The CDR3 nucleotides read TGTGCCAGCTCACCGGGGGACACCCCGGGGGAGCAGCACTTC.

J is TRBJ2-1 and V is TRBV19; TRBD1 might be the D (6 bases). The CDR3 is 13 amino acids. Germline V gene lookup returns CDR1 LNHDA and CDR2 SQIVND (reference sequence). The germline V and J ends were trimmed by 7 bases and 9 bases, with 16 bases remaining between them. Here the CDR3 reads CASNTWGRGEQFF. The CDR3 DNA reads TGTGCCAGTAATACTTGGGGGCGCGGTGAGCAGTTCTTC.

This clonotype has a count of ten or more. The V and J genes are TRBV7-9 and TRBJ1-1, with TRBD1 identical over 7 bases. Germline-derived CDR1 and CDR2 are SEHNR and FQNEAQ (reference sequence). With 5 bases clipped from V and 5 bases from J, the junction kept 11 bases outside the gene matches. The CDR3 totals 15 residues. The CDR3 region has the DNA TGTGCCAGCAGCCGTTTCGCGACAGGGAATACTGAAGCTTTCTTT. Protein: CASSRFATGNTEAFF. The full variable domain, rest sourced from reference TRBV7-9 and TRBJ1-1, is DTGVSQNPRHKITKRGQNVTFRCDPISEHNRLYWYRQTLGQGPEFLTYFQNEAQLEKSRLLSDRFSAERPKGSFSTLEIQRTEQGDSAMYLCASSRFATGNTEAFFGQGTRLTVV.

About this clonotype itself: It may be a read error: a sequence one base away is much more abundant. The chain couples TRBV29-1 to TRBJ2-2, with D unresolved. Germline CDR1 and CDR2: SQVTM and ANQGSEA. This CDR3 is built from 12 residues. The CDR3 protein is CGVVAGTGELFF. The DNA for the CDR3 is TGCGGCGTTGTAGCTGGCACCGGGGAGCTGTTTTTT.

The sample holds many counts of this clonotype. The chain joins TRBV28 to TRBJ2-5, with 7 bases lining up with TRBD1. The CDR3 is 18 amino acids. V shed 5 bases and J 0 bases; nucleotides not matched to a gene: 15. The germline gives CDR1 MDHEN, CDR2 SYDVKM. The CDR3 loop is CASSPTAGTDVYQETQYF. The CDR3, as DNA: TGTGCCAGCAGTCCAACGGCTGGGACAGACGTGTACCAAGAGACCCAGTACTTC.

This clonotype occurred many times. The chain joins TRBV7-2 to TRBJ2-7; D remains unclear. Germline CDR1 and CDR2: SGHTA and FQGNSA. The CDR3 consists of 11 residues. V lost 5 bases to trimming and J lost 6 bases, with 8 bases between them. CDR3 DNA sequence: TGTGCCAGCAGCCTCCTGTCCGAGCAGTACTTC. Encoded protein: CASSLLSEQYF.

This clonotype has more than one count but fewer than ten. The rearrangement joins TRBV5-4 to TRBJ1-2; D not certain. Germline CDR1 is SGHNT and CDR2 is YYREEE (reference sequence). The CDR3 consists of 15 residues. V lost 4 bases and J 5 bases, leaving 18 bases between the germline ends. The CDR3 coding sequence is TGTGCCAGCAGCCCGGAAGACCCCAAACGGTATGGCTACACCTTC. Its protein product is CASSPEDPKRYGYTF.

This clonotype showed up just a few times. The DNA of the CDR3 is TGTGCCAGCAGGCAGGCAGGGGTTGAAGCTTTCTTT. Translation: CASRQAGVEAFF. The gene calls are TRBV11-2 and TRBJ1-1, with D possibly TRBD1 on 6 matching bases. In germline, CDR1 is SGHAT, CDR2 FQNNGV. This CDR3 region has 12 residues. V lost 6 bases and J 7 bases, leaving 12 bases between the germline ends.

As regards this clonotype: One base away lies a much larger clone, so this may be a sequencing read error. V usage is TRBV20-1 and J usage is TRBJ2-3; 7 bases are shared with TRBD2. This CDR3 comprises 16 residues. The germline V gene has CDR1 DFQATT and CDR2 SNEGSKA (reference sequence). CDR3 region: CSASGGGLTSTNTQYF. The CDR3 nucleotides are TGCAGTGCTAGTGGGGGGGGGTTGACTAGCACAAATACGCAGTATTTT.

This clonotype was observed a handful of times. The J gene is TRBJ2-1, the V gene TRBV6-5, with D possibly TRBD1 on 6 matching bases. The CDR3 loop spans 14 amino acids. Germline lookup yields CDR1 MNHEY and CDR2 SVGAGI. Trimming took off 5 bases at V and 6 bases at J, with 14 bases between the two ends. The CDR3 reads CASSQFQGFNEQFF. CDR3 DNA sequence: TGTGCCAGCAGTCAATTCCAGGGGTTCAATGAGCAGTTCTTC.

Comments on this clonotype: Since a much larger clone is just one base distant, this may be a read error. CDR3 DNA sequence: TGTGCCACCGACAGGAGGGCCGCCTACGAGCAGTACTTC. This encodes CATDRRAAYEQYF. V and J are TRBV7-9 and TRBJ2-7; D possibly uses TRBD1 or TRBD2 (6 bases each). Per the germline V gene, CDR1 is SEHNR and CDR2 is FQNEAQ (reference sequence). Trimming stripped 10 bases from V and 2 bases from J, with 15 bases between. The CDR3 consists of 13 residues.

The chain is built from TRBV19 and TRBJ2-1; 10 positions agree with TRBD1. The germline V gene has CDR1 LNHDA and CDR2 SQIVND (reference sequence). Trimming cost V 9 bases and J 2 bases; bases outside gene matches: 10. This CDR3 comprises 16 residues. The CDR3 here is CASSLPDRGPYNEQFF. The CDR3 nucleotides read TGTGCCAGCTCTCTCCCAGACAGGGGGCCCTACAATGAGCAGTTCTTC.

A remark on this clonotype: With only one base between it and a far larger clone, this is likely a read error. The chain has TRBV9 and TRBJ1-5; possibly TRBD1 for D (5 bases). This CDR3 region has 12 residues. The V end lost 7 bases, the J end lost 4 bases, and 9 bases lay between the germline ends. Germline CDR1 is SGDLS and CDR2 is YYNGEE. The CDR3 DNA follows: TGTGCCAGCGGACGGGGGAATCAGCCCCAGCATTTT. This encodes CASGRGNQPQHF.

Note on this clonotype: Since a much larger clone is just one base distant, this may be a read error. DNA for the CDR3: TGTGCCGGCAGTTTCTTCGGGAGTGACTCACCCCTCCACTTT. This codes for CAGSFFGSDSPLHF. The genes are TRBV28 and TRBJ1-6; no clear D. Germline CDR1 is MDHEN and CDR2 is SYDVKM. The CDR3 extends over 14 amino acids.

The V and J genes are TRBV20-1 and TRBJ2-3; D perhaps matches TRBD1 (6 bases). V shed 3 bases and J shed 2 bases, with 24 bases lying between them. CDR1 is DFQATT and CDR2 is SNEGSKA in the germline V gene (reference sequence). This CDR3 is built from 18 residues. Here the CDR3 DNA reads TGCAGTGCTAGCCCACATTCATTCGGGACAATGTACACAGATACGCAGTATTTT. This codes for CSASPHSFGTMYTDTQYF.

This clonotype was seen a handful of times. The rearrangement uses TRBV6-2 or TRBV6-3 and TRBJ1-2; weak D call: TRBD1 (6 bases). The V gene's germline CDR1 is MNHEY and CDR2 SVGEGT. V lost 7 bases and J lost 4, with 19 bases in between. The CDR3 has 15 residues. The CDR3 nucleotides read TGTGCCAGCACCGGGACACTCTCACTCGGCTATGGCTACACCTTC. Residues: CASTGTLSLGYGYTF.

This clonotype was picked up one time. A much larger clone is a single base away; this may be a read error. The CDR3 is CASSRGSVRSTYNEQSF. CDR3 bases: TGTGCCAGCAGCCGGGGCAGCGTACGCTCTACCTACAATGAGCAGTCCTTC. J is TRBJ2-1 and V is TRBV5-3; D could derive from TRBD1 or TRBD2 (5 bases each). TRBV5-3 is identified as an open reading frame with a role that is uncertain. The CDR3 is 17 amino acids.

In its sample, this clonotype was seen many times. This sequence joins TRBV6-6 and TRBJ2-1, with TRBD1 matching 7 bases. Trimming took 0 bases from V and 8 from J; bases not matched to a gene: 10. The germline CDR1 and CDR2 sequences are MNHNY and SVGAGI (reference sequence). This CDR3 contains 16 residues. The CDR3 spells CASSYSIFRQGHEQFF. CDR3 bases: TGTGCCAGCAGTTACTCGATTTTCAGACAGGGCCATGAGCAGTTCTTC.

This clonotype was observed a few times. The V gene is TRBV20-1, the J gene TRBJ2-7, with D unresolved. The V gene's germline CDR1 is DFQATT and CDR2 SNEGSKA (reference sequence). V lost 8 bases to trimming and J lost 0 bases, with 14 bases between them. CDR3 length equals 13 residues. The CDR3 sequence: CSNQPEGSYEQYF. The CDR3, as DNA: TGCAGTAACCAACCCGAAGGCTCCTACGAGCAGTACTTC.

There are a few counts of this clonotype. V usage is TRBV5-3 and J usage is TRBJ2-7, with D perhaps matching TRBD1 or TRBD2 (5 bases each). TRBV5-3 is an ORF; its function is uncertain. The V end was cut by 8 bases, the J end by 0 bases, with 18 bases between. The CDR3 has 15 amino acids. CDR3 coding DNA: TGTGCCAGCAGTCCAACGGGACGCGGCTCCTACGAGCAGTACTTC. Its protein is CASSPTGRGSYEQYF.

This clonotype was seen more than once but under ten times. This sequence joins TRBV30 and TRBJ2-1; 9 bases are a match to TRBD2. The CDR3 covers 16 residues. CDR1 GTSNPN and CDR2 SVGIG come from the germline V gene (reference sequence). Unmatched junction bases numbered 10, after V lost 1 base and J lost 6 bases. CDR3: CAWSGYSGRETNEQFF. The CDR3 coding sequence is TGTGCCTGGAGTGGATATAGCGGGAGAGAGACCAATGAGCAGTTCTTC.